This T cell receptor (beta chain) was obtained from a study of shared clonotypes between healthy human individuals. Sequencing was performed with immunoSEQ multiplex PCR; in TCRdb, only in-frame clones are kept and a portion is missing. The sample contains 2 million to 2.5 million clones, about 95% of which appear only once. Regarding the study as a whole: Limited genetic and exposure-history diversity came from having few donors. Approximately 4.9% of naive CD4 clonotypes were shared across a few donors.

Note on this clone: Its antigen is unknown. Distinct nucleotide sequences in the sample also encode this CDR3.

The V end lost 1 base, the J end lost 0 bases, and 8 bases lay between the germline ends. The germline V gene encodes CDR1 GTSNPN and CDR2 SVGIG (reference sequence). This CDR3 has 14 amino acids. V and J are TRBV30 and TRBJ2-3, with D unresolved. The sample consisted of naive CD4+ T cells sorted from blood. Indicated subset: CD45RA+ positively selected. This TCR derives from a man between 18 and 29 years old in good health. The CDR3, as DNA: TGTGCCTGGAGTGGCCGGGTTAGCACAGATACGCAGTATTTT. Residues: CAWSGRVSTDTQYF.